This T cell receptor beta chain was documented in a study of Graves' ophthalmopathy and Graves' hyperthyroidism. V lost 1 base to trimming and J lost 4 bases, with 10 bases between them. The CDR3 is 14 amino acids. The germline gives CDR1 LNHNV, CDR2 YYDKDF (reference sequence). The sequenced template was RNA, covering the TCR beta CDR3 region. Investigators did first-round RT-PCR with HTBI primers, then second-round multiplex PCR. One entry per CDR3 protein, called by TCRdb with MiXCR from the multiplex PCR reads. The repertoire holds hundreds of thousands of distinct CDR3 sequences, with under 25% as singletons. Many counts were recorded for this clonotype.

The chain is built from TRBV15 and TRBJ1-2, with D perhaps matching TRBD1 (5 bases). The clonotype originates from a woman aged 18-35 years with stable Graves' hyperthyroidism. Sequencing input: peripheral blood. As DNA, the CDR3 is TGTGCCACCAGCAGAGGCGGGGACGGCTATGGCTACACCTTC. Encoded protein: CATSRGGDGYGYTF.